What follows are 27 T cell receptor beta chains derived from one specimen sequenced in a study of Graves' ophthalmopathy and Graves' hyperthyroidism. RNA transcripts provided the template for amplifying TCR beta CDR3 regions. After a first-round RT-PCR with HTBI primers, a second-round multiplex PCR was run. TCRdb itself ran the multiplex PCR reads through MiXCR, one entry per CDR3 protein. This table has around 660,000 distinct CDR3 sequences, about 40% appearing once. The sequencing sample was made of peripheral blood. The receptors here all came from an adult man with Graves' ophthalmopathy.

Of note for this clonotype: This may be a read error: a much more frequent sequence differs by one nucleotide. This chain connects TRBV6-5 to TRBJ2-7; D remains ambiguous. This CDR3 has 14 residues. Germline lookup yields CDR1 MNHEY and CDR2 SVGAGI. CDR3 bases: TGTGCCAGCAGTTACGACCACAACTCCCACGAGCAGTACTTC. Amino acids: CASSYDHNSHEQYF.

This clonotype occurred many times. The chain couples TRBV6-1 to TRBJ2-6; the D is unclear. The CDR3 is 16 residues long. V was pared by 4 bases and J by 2 bases, with 12 bases between. The germline CDR1 and CDR2 sequences are MNHNS and SASEGT. This chain's CDR3 is CASSGIVSPGANVLTF. CDR3 DNA sequence: TGTGCCAGCAGTGGAATCGTCAGTCCTGGGGCCAACGTCCTGACTTTC.

Notes on this clonotype: This may arise from a read error, as a much more abundant clone is one base away. The CDR3 end shows no conserved phenylalanine or tryptophan, and so a read error is likely. This sequence joins TRBV7-9 and TRBJ1-3; no definite D call. CDR3 size: 12 residues. V dropped 6 bases and J dropped 4 bases, with 7 bases sitting between them. The germline V gene encodes CDR1 SEHNR and CDR2 FQNEAQ (reference sequence). DNA for the CDR3: TGTGCCAGCAGAATAGGGGGAAACACCATATATCTT. It is translated as CASRIGGNTIYL.

This clonotype was seen ten or more times. The J gene is TRBJ1-4, the V gene TRBV4-1; D not resolved. The CDR3 spans 12 residues. V dropped 3 bases and J dropped 6 bases, with 5 bases sitting between them. In germline, CDR1 is MGHRA, CDR2 YSYEKL. CDR3 coding DNA: TGCGCCAGCAGCCAGCCCTATGAAAAACTGTTTTTT. This codes for CASSQPYEKLFF.

The V and J genes are TRBV15 and TRBJ2-5; no clear D. The CDR3 loop spans 14 amino acids. Germline lookup yields CDR1 LNHNV and CDR2 YYDKDF (reference sequence). Trimming removed 0 bases from V and 3 bases from J, with 8 bases in between. DNA for the CDR3: TGTGCCACCAGCAGAGAGTTTGGGGAAGAGACCCAGTACTTC. Translated: CATSREFGEETQYF.

As to this clonotype: Because the CDR3 is missing its conserved closing phenylalanine or tryptophan, this is likely a read error. The limits of the CDR3 on the DNA are not certain, so only TCRdb's listed CDR3 is given. The CDR3 spells CASSGRTGQNTEAYL. This chain connects TRBV25-1 to TRBJ1-1; the tabulated D call, TRBD1, remains unverified against the DNA. CDR1 is MGHDK, CDR2 SYGVNS, per germline. The length of the CDR3 is 15 amino acids, counting both ends.

J is TRBJ2-7 and V is TRBV12-3 or TRBV12-4; 10 bases are a match to TRBD1. This CDR3 spans 18 amino acids. This CDR3 reads CASGLITGTGDRSYEQYF. In DNA form, the CDR3 reads TGTGCTAGTGGTTTGATAACCGGGACAGGGGATCGCTCCTACGAGCAGTACTTC.

The sample holds a few counts of this clonotype. DNA of the CDR3: TGTGCCAGCACCCGCTATAGGGAAACAACTGAAGCTTTCTTT. Its protein is CASTRYRETTEAFF. The chain uses TRBV6-5 and TRBJ1-1, with unresolved D. Per the germline V gene, CDR1 is MNHEY and CDR2 is SVGAGI. Trimming cost V 7 bases and J 5 bases, with 17 bases left between them. The CDR3 totals 14 residues.

The chain joins TRBV7-3 to TRBJ1-4, with D tentatively TRBD1 (6 bases). The germline gives CDR1 SGHTA, CDR2 FQGTGA. Between the trimmed V and J ends, which lost 4 bases and 7 bases, there was a span of 19 bases. The CDR3 length is 16 residues. CDR3 sequence: CASSSTEEGVAEKLFF. CDR3 DNA: TGTGCCAGCAGCTCGACTGAGGAGGGGGTAGCTGAAAAACTGTTTTTT.

CDR3 in amino acids: CQQLKDRVGSPLHF. The CDR3 nucleotides are TGCCAGCAGCTGAAAGACAGGGTTGGGTCACCCCTCCACTTT. V gene TRBV29-1 combines with J gene TRBJ1-6, with TRBD1 matching over 7 bases. The CDR3 is made up of 14 amino acids. Germline V gives CDR1 SQVTM, CDR2 ANQGSEA.

In this sample, this clonotype turned up many times. The chain has TRBV10-3 and TRBJ1-6; 8 positions match TRBD1. CDR1 is ENHRY, CDR2 SYGVKD, per germline. The CDR3 contains 16 residues. V lost 3 bases and J lost 7; bases outside the gene matches: 8. The CDR3 nucleotides are TGTGCCATCAGTGACCCCCCCGGGACAGGAAATTCACCCCTCCACTTT. Translated, it gives CAISDPPGTGNSPLHF.

The chain recombines TRBV7-9 with TRBJ1-5; no definite D call. Trimming shortened V by 6 bases and J by 0 bases, and 15 bases separated the two germline ends. The CDR3 contains 16 residues. Looked up from germline, CDR1 is SEHNR and CDR2 is FQNEAQ (reference sequence). CDR3 sequence reads: CASRTETPYSNQPQHF. The DNA of the CDR3 is TGTGCCAGCAGAACGGAGACACCTTATAGCAATCAGCCCCAGCATTTT.

This clonotype occurred many times. The chain uses TRBV19 and TRBJ1-5; D gene unclear. Per germline, CDR1 LNHDA and CDR2 SQIVND (reference sequence). The CDR3 spans 13 residues. Trimming stripped 6 bases from V and 8 bases from J, with 14 bases between. CDR3 in DNA: TGTGCCAGTAGGCATGGAGGGATAGAGCCCCAGCATTTT. It translates to CASRHGGIEPQHF.

The chain is built from TRBV19 and TRBJ2-3; 7 nucleotides align to TRBD1. This CDR3 region has 14 residues. V was clipped by 9 bases and J by 2 bases; unmatched bases: 8. Germline values: CDR1 LNHDA, CDR2 SQIVND (reference sequence). The CDR3: CASRRQGLTDTQYF. For the CDR3, the DNA is TGTGCCAGCAGACGACAGGGTCTCACAGATACGCAGTATTTT. Looking up the rest from reference TRBV19 and TRBJ2-3 gives the full variable domain: DGGITQSPKYLFRKEGQNVTLSCEQNLNHDAMYWYRQDPGQGLRLIYYSQIVNDFQKGDIAEGYSVSREKKESFPLTVTSAQKNPTAFYLCASRRQGLTDTQYFGPGTRLTVL.

This clonotype was detected many times. The chain uses TRBV7-2 and TRBJ2-7; TRBD1 is a possible D gene (6 bases). The CDR3 runs 13 residues. V shed 5 bases and J shed 3 bases, with 11 bases lying between them. Germline values: CDR1 SGHTA, CDR2 FQGNSA. The CDR3 here is CASSPGDGYEQYF. The CDR3 DNA follows: TGTGCCAGCAGCCCAGGGGACGGCTACGAGCAGTACTTC.

About this clonotype itself: A much larger clonotype is one base distant, so this may be a read error. The chain combines TRBV7-2 with TRBJ2-5; 8 positions agree with TRBD1. This CDR3 has 14 amino acids. The germline V gene encodes CDR1 SGHTA and CDR2 FQGNSA. CDR3 nucleotides: TGTGCCGGCAGCCCTCGACAGGGGTGGGAGACCCAGTACTTC. It codes for CAGSPRQGWETQYF. Full variable domain (remainder filled in from reference TRBV7-2 and TRBJ2-5): GAGVSQSPSNKVTEKGKDVELRCDPISGHTALYWYRQSLGQGLEFLIYFQGNSAPDKSGLPSDRFSAERTGGSVSTLTIQRTQQEDSAVYLCAGSPRQGWETQYFGPGTRLLVL.

This clonotype showed up just a few times. The V gene is TRBV10-3, the J gene TRBJ2-7, with D perhaps being TRBD1 or TRBD2 (6 bases each). Germline CDR1 and CDR2: ENHRY and SYGVKD. CDR3 length: 14 amino acids. Deletions cut 10 bases from V and 3 bases from J, with 19 bases between. CDR3 residues: CASGWGAGNYEQYF. The CDR3 region has the DNA TGTGCCAGCGGATGGGGGGCGGGCAACTACGAGCAGTACTTC.

This clonotype was seen ten or more times. The CDR3 protein is CASSRVAAGDNSPLHF. The CDR3 DNA is TGTGCCAGCAGCAGAGTCGCGGCAGGGGATAATTCACCCCTCCACTTT. V usage is TRBV13 and J usage is TRBJ1-6, with a tentative D call TRBD1 (6 bases). Germline values: CDR1 PRHDT, CDR2 FYEKMQ (reference sequence). The V and J ends lost 5 bases and 5 bases respectively, with 16 bases between them. The CDR3 consists of 16 residues.

The chain couples TRBV3-1 to TRBJ1-2, with TRBD1 matching over 9 bases. V gave up 3 bases and J gave up 2 bases; unmatched junction bases: 7. This CDR3 is built from 16 residues. Germline V CDR1 and CDR2: LGHDT, YNNKEL (reference sequence). Here the CDR3 reads CASSQGQGMWNYGYTF. The DNA for the CDR3 is TGTGCCAGCAGCCAGGGACAGGGAATGTGGAACTATGGCTACACCTTC.

The genes are TRBV10-3 and TRBJ1-5; maybe TRBD1 (6 bases). In germline, CDR1 is ENHRY, CDR2 SYGVKD. V was pared by 6 bases and J by 7 bases, with 13 bases between. This CDR3 comprises 13 residues. CDR3 residues: CAIRGQGSQPQHF. CDR3 DNA sequence: TGTGCCATCAGGGGGCAGGGGAGCCAGCCCCAGCATTTT.

Ten or more counts support this clonotype. The chain carries TRBV20-1 and TRBJ1-1; no firm D call. From germline, CDR1 is DFQATT and CDR2 SNEGSKA (reference sequence). This CDR3 has 13 amino acids. Deletions cut 4 bases from V and 1 base from J, with 10 bases between. The CDR3 sequence is CSAKNPPNTEAFF. DNA of the CDR3: TGCAGTGCTAAGAACCCACCGAACACTGAAGCTTTCTTT.

V is TRBV5-5 and J is TRBJ2-7, with D possibly being TRBD2 (5 bases). This CDR3 region has 15 residues. The V end was cut by 5 bases, the J end by 0 bases, with 15 bases between. Germline V gene data show CDR1 as SGHKS and CDR2 as YYEKEE (reference sequence). This chain's CDR3 is CASSLGSTSSYEQYF. The CDR3 DNA follows: TGTGCCAGCAGTTTAGGCAGTACTAGCTCCTACGAGCAGTACTTC.

The chain couples TRBV9 to TRBJ2-7; TRBD1 matches at 9 bases. The germline V gene has CDR1 SGDLS and CDR2 YYNGEE. The V gene end was trimmed by 0 bases and the J gene end by 7 bases; junction bases not matched to a gene: 5. CDR3 length equals 14 residues. In nucleotides, the CDR3 is TGTGCCAGCAGCGTAGAAACAGGGGGCGGTGAGCAGTACTTC. Translating gives CASSVETGGGEQYF.

This clonotype was counted at least ten times. The V and J genes are TRBV20-1 and TRBJ2-5; 8 bases match TRBD1. Trimming at V came to 8 bases and at J to 5 bases, leaving 7 bases not matched to a gene. CDR1 and CDR2 (germline): DFQATT, SNEGSKA (reference sequence). This CDR3 region has 12 residues. DNA of the CDR3: TGCAGTTCTTCCAGGGGGCTGGAGACCCAGTACTTC. Its translation: CSSSRGLETQYF.

This clonotype has ten or more counts. The chain carries TRBV2 and TRBJ1-5; D unclear. Germline V gene sequence: CDR1 SNHLY, CDR2 FYNNEI. V lost 5 bases, J lost 6 bases, and 11 bases lay in between. CDR3 length equals 13 residues. The CDR3 DNA is TGTGCCAGCAGTTCAGGTCATCGTCAGCCCCAGCATTTT. Translated, it gives CASSSGHRQPQHF.

This clonotype has at least ten counts. In DNA form, the CDR3 reads TGTGCCAGCAGCGCCCCCCCCAGGGACAGGGGAAACGAAAAACTGTTTTTT. Its protein is CASSAPPRDRGNEKLFF. The rearrangement links TRBV9 to TRBJ1-4; 10 positions agree with TRBD1. The CDR3 runs 17 residues. Germline values: CDR1 SGDLS, CDR2 YYNGEE. Losses at the gene ends were 3 bases for V and 8 bases for J; bases not matched to a gene: 13.

This clonotype was seen repeatedly, ten times or more. V usage is TRBV7-9 and J usage is TRBJ2-5, with 7 bases identical to TRBD1. V shed 2 bases and J 3 bases; nucleotides not matched to a gene: 3. Germline assignment: CDR1 SEHNR and CDR2 FQNEAQ (reference sequence). CDR3 length: 14 amino acids. CDR3 in DNA: TGTGCCAGCAGCTTAACAGACAGGGAAGAGACCCAGTACTTC. The encoded protein is CASSLTDREETQYF.